The text below deals with one T cell receptor beta chain. Trimming cost V 3 bases and J 0 bases, with 16 bases left between them. Looked up from germline, CDR1 is SGHDT and CDR2 is YYEEEE. The CDR3 length is 16 residues. The sample belongs to a study of shared clonotypes between healthy human individuals. Only Caucasian adults living in Nashville, Tennessee served as donors. Generated by immunoSEQ multiplex PCR, the TCRdb table keeps only in-frame clones and is missing some. The sample carries some 2,400,000 clones, more than 90% recorded once. Sequenced: naive CD4+ T cells sorted from blood. Subset of the sample: CD45RA+ positively selected. The chain uses TRBV5-6 and TRBJ2-7, with D possibly being TRBD1 or TRBD2 (5 bases each). The TCR sequence derives from a man aged 18 to 30 in good health. This CDR3 is CASSSLRDGVSYEQYF. The CDR3 nucleotides read TGTGCCAGCAGCTCGCTGAGGGACGGGGTCTCCTACGAGCAGTACTTC. The full variable domain, with the rest looked up from reference TRBV5-6 and TRBJ2-7, is DAGVTQSPTHLIKTRGQQVTLRCSPKSGHDTVSWYQQALGQGPQFIFQYYEEEERQRGNFPDRFSGHQFPNYSSELNVNALLLGDSALYLCASSSLRDGVSYEQYFGPGTRLTVT.